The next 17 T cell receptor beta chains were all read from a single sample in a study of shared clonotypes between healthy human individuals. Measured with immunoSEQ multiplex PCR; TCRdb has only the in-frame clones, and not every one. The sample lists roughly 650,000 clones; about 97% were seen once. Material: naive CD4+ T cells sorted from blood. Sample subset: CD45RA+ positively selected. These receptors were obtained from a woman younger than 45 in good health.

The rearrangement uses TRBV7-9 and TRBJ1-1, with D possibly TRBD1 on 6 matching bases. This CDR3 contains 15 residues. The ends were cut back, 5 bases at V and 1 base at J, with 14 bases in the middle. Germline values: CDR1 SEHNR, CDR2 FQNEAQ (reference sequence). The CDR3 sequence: CASSPPTGANTEAFF. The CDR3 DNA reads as TGTGCCAGCAGCCCCCCGACAGGCGCGAACACTGAAGCTTTCTTT.

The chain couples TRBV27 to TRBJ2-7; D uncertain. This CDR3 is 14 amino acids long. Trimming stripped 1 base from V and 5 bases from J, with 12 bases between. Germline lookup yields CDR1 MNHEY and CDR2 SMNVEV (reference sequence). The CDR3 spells CASSLLSGIDEQYF. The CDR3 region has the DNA TGTGCCAGCAGTTTATTGTCTGGGATCGACGAGCAGTACTTC.

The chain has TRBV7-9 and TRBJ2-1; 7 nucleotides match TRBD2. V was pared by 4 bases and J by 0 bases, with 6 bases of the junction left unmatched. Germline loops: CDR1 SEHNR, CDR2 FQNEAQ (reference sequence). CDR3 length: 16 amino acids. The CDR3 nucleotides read TGTGCCAGCAGCTCCCAGCGGGGCAGCTCCTACAATGAGCAGTTCTTC. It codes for CASSSQRGSSYNEQFF.

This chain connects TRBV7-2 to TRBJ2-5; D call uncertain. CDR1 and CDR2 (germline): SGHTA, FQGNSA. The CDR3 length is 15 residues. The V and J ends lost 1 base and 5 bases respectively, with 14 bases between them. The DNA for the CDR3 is TGTGCCAGCAGCTTAGAAAGGAGCAGCGCGGAGACCCAGTACTTC. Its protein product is CASSLERSSAETQYF.

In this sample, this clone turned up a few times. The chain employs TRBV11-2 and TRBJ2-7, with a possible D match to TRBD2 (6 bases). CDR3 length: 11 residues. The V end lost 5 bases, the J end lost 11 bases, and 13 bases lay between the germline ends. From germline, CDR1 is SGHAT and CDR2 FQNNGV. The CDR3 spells CASSLGEEEYF. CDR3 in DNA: TGTGCCAGCAGCCTAGGGGAGGAGGAGTACTTC. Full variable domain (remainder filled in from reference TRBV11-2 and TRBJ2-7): EAGVAQSPRYKIIEKRQSVAFWCNPISGHATLYWYQQILGQGPKLLIQFQNNGVVDDSQLPKDRFSAERLKGVDSTLKIQPAKLEDSAVYLCASSLGEEEYFGPGTRLTVT.

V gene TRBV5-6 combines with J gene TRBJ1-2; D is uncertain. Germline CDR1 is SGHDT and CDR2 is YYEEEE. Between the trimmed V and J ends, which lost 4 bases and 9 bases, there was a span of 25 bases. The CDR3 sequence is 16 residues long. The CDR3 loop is CASSTAVEGKSGRYTF. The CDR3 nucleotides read TGTGCCAGCAGCACCGCAGTTGAGGGAAAAAGCGGCCGCTACACCTTC. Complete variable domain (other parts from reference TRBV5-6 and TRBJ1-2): DAGVTQSPTHLIKTRGQQVTLRCSPKSGHDTVSWYQQALGQGPQFIFQYYEEEERQRGNFPDRFSGHQFPNYSSELNVNALLLGDSALYLCASSTAVEGKSGRYTFGSGTRLTVV.

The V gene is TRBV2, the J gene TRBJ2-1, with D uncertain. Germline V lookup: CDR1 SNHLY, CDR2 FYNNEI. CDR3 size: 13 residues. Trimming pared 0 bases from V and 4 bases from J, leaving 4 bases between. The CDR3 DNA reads TGTGCCAGCAGTGAAGCGCGATACAATGAGCAGTTCTTC. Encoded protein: CASSEARYNEQFF.

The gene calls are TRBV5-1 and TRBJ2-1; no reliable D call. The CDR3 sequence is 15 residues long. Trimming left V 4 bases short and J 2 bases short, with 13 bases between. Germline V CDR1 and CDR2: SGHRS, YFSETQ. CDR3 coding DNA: TGCGCCAGCAGCCAATCGGAACGGACCTACAATGAGCAGTTCTTC. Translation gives CASSQSERTYNEQFF.

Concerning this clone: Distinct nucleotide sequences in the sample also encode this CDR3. The CDR3 here is CASSLEGEQFF. CDR3 in DNA: TGTGCCAGCAGCTTAGAGGGGGAGCAGTTCTTC. This chain links TRBV7-9 with TRBJ2-1, with a tentative D call TRBD1 (5 bases). V lost 1 base and J 10 bases, leaving 5 bases between the germline ends. CDR1 is SEHNR, CDR2 FQNEAQ, per germline (reference sequence). This CDR3 region has 11 residues.

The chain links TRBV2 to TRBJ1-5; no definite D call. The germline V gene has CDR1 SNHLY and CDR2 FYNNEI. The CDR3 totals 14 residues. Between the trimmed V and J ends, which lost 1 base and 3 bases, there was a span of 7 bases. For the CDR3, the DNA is TGTGCCAGCAGTGAAGAAGGGTTCAATCAGCCCCAGCATTTT. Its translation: CASSEEGFNQPQHF.

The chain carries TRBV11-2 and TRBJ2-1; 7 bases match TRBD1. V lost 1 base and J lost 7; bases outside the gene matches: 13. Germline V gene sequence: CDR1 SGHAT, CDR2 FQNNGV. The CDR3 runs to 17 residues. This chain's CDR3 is CASSLVYRWDSRNEQFF. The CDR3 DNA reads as TGTGCCAGCAGCTTAGTCTATCGTTGGGACAGTCGTAATGAGCAGTTCTTC. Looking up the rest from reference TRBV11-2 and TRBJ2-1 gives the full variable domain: EAGVAQSPRYKIIEKRQSVAFWCNPISGHATLYWYQQILGQGPKLLIQFQNNGVVDDSQLPKDRFSAERLKGVDSTLKIQPAKLEDSAVYLCASSLVYRWDSRNEQFFGPGTRLTVL.

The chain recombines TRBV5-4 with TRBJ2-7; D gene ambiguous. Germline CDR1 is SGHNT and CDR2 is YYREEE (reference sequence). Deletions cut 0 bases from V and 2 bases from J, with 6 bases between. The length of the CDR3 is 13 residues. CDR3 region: CASSLEGPYEQYF. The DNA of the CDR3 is TGTGCCAGCAGCTTGGAGGGCCCCTACGAGCAGTACTTC.

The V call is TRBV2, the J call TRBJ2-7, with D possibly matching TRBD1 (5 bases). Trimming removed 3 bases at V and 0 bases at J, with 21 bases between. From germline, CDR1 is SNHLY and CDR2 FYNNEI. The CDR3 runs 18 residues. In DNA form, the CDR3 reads TGTGCCAGCAGTGACTCCCTCTTGGGTCGACAGAGCTCCTACGAGCAGTACTTC. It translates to CASSDSLLGRQSSYEQYF.

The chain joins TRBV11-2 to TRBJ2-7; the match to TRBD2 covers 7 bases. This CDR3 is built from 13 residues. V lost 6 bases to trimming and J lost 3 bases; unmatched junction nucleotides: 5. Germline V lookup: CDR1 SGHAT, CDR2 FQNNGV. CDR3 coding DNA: TGTGCCAGCAGAGCTACTAGCGTCTACGAGCAGTACTTC. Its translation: CASRATSVYEQYF.

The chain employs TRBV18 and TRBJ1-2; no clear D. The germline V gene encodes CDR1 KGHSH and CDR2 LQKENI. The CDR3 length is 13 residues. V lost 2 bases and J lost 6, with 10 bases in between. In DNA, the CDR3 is TGTGCCAGCTCACCATCGCGGGGAGATGGCTACACCTTC. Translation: CASSPSRGDGYTF.

Here the CDR3 reads CASSSIPTGTYEQYF. CDR3 coding DNA: TGTGCCAGCAGTTCCATACCGACAGGGACCTACGAGCAGTACTTC. The chain employs TRBV27 and TRBJ2-7, with 7 bases aligning to TRBD1. The germline V gene encodes CDR1 MNHEY and CDR2 SMNVEV (reference sequence). Trimming at V came to 4 bases and at J to 2 bases, leaving 8 bases not matched to a gene. This CDR3 comprises 15 residues.

The CDR3 bases are TGTGCCAGCAGCTTTTTCAAAGGACACGGGCCGTACGAGCAGTACTTC. This translates into CASSFFKGHGPYEQYF. The genes are TRBV7-9 and TRBJ2-7, with a tentative D call TRBD1 (5 bases). This CDR3 is built from 16 residues. CDR1 is SEHNR and CDR2 is FQNEAQ in the germline V gene (reference sequence). V gave up 3 bases and J gave up 4 bases, with 19 bases separating them.